The 3 T cell receptor beta chains listed next were all sequenced from one sample in a study of cytomegalovirus exposure and HLA in healthy donors (dated by TCRdb to between 2016 and 2019). Libraries were prepared through the immunoSEQ multiplex PCR assay. A mixture of 60 forward primers for TCR Vbeta segments and 13 reverse primers for TCR Jbeta segments was used in the multiplex PCR. Not all clones reach the TCRdb copy of this immuneACCESS table, which keeps in-frame sequences only. Checked studies attribute under half of the gap to unresolved V genes and leave the rest unexplained. The sample table shows about 110,000 clones, and around 80% are seen once. 2.5% to 3% of the sample is taken by the ten largest. Sequencing was carried out using PBMCs. Source of these receptors: a woman aged 18 to 35 in good health and CMV-seropositive.

The chain uses TRBV6-1 and TRBJ1-2; possible D gene TRBD1, 6 bases. Trimming took 0 bases from V and 4 from J, leaving 12 bases between them. The CDR3 sequence is 15 residues long. Germline loops: CDR1 MNHNS, CDR2 SASEGT. CDR3 region: CASSEASGGAYGYTF. The CDR3, as DNA: TGTGCCAGCAGTGAAGCCTCGGGGGGCGCCTATGGCTACACCTTC.

V gene TRBV7-2 combines with J gene TRBJ2-3, with 10 positions matching TRBD2. Germline trimming cut 5 bases from V and 5 bases from J; bases unmatched to any gene: 4. The CDR3 has 14 residues. The germline V gene encodes CDR1 SGHTA and CDR2 FQGNSA. The CDR3 loop is CASSRGLAEDTQYF. The CDR3 DNA reads as TGTGCCAGCAGCCGAGGACTAGCGGAAGATACGCAGTATTTT. Supplemented by reference TRBV7-2 and TRBJ2-3, the full variable domain reads GAGVSQSPSNKVTEKGKDVELRCDPISGHTALYWYRQSLGQGLEFLIYFQGNSAPDKSGLPSDRFSAERTGGSVSTLTIQRTQQEDSAVYLCASSRGLAEDTQYFGPGTRLTVL.

This clone was detected only once. V and J are TRBV30 and TRBJ2-3; 8 bases align to TRBD2. V was pared by 3 bases and J by 4 bases, with 9 bases of the junction left unmatched. Looked up from germline, CDR1 is GTSNPN and CDR2 is SVGIG (reference sequence). The CDR3 runs to 15 residues. CDR3 residues: CAWRIAGLRADTQYF. The CDR3 DNA follows: TGTGCCTGGAGGATAGCGGGACTACGGGCAGATACGCAGTATTTT. Complete variable domain (other parts from reference TRBV30 and TRBJ2-3): SQTIHQWPATLVQPVGSPLSLECTVEGTSNPNLYWYRQAAGRGLQLLFYSVGIGQISSEVPQNLSASRPQDRQFILSSKKLLLSDSGFYLCAWRIAGLRADTQYFGPGTRLTVL.